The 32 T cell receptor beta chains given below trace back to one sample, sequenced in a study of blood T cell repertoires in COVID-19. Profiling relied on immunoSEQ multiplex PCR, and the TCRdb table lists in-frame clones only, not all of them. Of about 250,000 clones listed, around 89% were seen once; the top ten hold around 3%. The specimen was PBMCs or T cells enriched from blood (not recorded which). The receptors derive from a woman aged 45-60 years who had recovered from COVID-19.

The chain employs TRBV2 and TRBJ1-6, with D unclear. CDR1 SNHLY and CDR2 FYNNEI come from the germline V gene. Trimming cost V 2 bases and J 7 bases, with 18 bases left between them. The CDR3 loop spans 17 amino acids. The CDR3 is CASSEWATPAGNSPLHF. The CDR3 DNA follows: TGTGCCAGCAGTGAATGGGCGACCCCAGCTGGAAATTCACCCCTCCACTTT.

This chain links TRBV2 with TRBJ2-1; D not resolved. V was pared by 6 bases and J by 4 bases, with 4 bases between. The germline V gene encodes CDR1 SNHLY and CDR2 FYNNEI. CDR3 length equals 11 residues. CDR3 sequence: CASSLYNEQFF. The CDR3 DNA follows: TGTGCCAGCAGCTTATACAATGAGCAGTTCTTC.

The CDR3 DNA is TGTGCCTCCACATCGCGGGGAAACACCGGGGAGCTGTTTTTT. Its translation: CASTSRGNTGELFF. The genes are TRBV30 and TRBJ2-2; TRBD2 is a possible D gene (6 bases). Germline V lookup: CDR1 GTSNPN, CDR2 SVGIG (reference sequence). This CDR3 comprises 14 residues. V gave up 7 bases and J gave up 2 bases, with 14 bases separating them.

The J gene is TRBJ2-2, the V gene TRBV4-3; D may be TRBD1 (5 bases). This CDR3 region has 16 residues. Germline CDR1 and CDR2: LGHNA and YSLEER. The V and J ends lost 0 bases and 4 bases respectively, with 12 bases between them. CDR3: CASSQDWGRSTGELFF. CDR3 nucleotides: TGCGCCAGCAGCCAAGATTGGGGCAGAAGCACCGGGGAGCTGTTTTTT.

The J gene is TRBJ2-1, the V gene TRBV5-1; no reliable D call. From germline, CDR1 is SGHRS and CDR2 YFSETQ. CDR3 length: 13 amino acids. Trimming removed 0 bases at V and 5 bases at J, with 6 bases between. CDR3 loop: CASSLGLNNEQFF. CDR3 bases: TGCGCCAGCAGCTTGGGTCTAAACAATGAGCAGTTCTTC.

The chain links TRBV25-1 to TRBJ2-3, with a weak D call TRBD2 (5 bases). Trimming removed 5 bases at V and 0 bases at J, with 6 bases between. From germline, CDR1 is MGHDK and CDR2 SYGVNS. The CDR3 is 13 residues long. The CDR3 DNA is TGTGCCAGCAGTTGGACTAGCACAGATACGCAGTATTTT. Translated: CASSWTSTDTQYF. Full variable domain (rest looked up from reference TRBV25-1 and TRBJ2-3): EADIYQTPRYLVIGTGKKITLECSQTMGHDKMYWYQQDPGMELHLIHYSYGVNSTEKGDLSSESTVSRIRTEHFPLTLESARPSHTSQYLCASSWTSTDTQYFGPGTRLTVL.

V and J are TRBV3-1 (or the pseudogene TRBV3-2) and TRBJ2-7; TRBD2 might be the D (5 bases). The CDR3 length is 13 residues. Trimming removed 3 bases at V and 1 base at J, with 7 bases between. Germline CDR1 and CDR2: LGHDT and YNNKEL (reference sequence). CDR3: CASSQEESYEQYF. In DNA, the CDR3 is TGTGCCAGCAGCCAGGAGGAGTCCTACGAGCAGTACTTC.

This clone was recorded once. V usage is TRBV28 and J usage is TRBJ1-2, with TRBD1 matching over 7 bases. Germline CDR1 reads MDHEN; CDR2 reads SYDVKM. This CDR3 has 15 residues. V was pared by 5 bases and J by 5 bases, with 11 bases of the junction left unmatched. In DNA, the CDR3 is TGTGCCAGCAGTCAGACAGGGCTCGGGCAGTATGGCTACACCTTC. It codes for CASSQTGLGQYGYTF.

The CDR3 region is CASSIGGIRAKNIQYF. The CDR3 DNA is TGTGCCAGTAGTATTGGGGGGATACGGGCCAAAAACATTCAGTACTTC. The rearrangement links TRBV19 to TRBJ2-4; possible D gene TRBD2, 6 bases. From germline, CDR1 is LNHDA and CDR2 SQIVND (reference sequence). The CDR3 runs to 16 residues. Trimming stripped 3 bases from V and 1 base from J, with 13 bases between. Filled out from reference TRBV19 and TRBJ2-4, the complete variable domain reads DGGITQSPKYLFRKEGQNVTLSCEQNLNHDAMYWYRQDPGQGLRLIYYSQIVNDFQKGDIAEGYSVSREKKESFPLTVTSAQKNPTAFYLCASSIGGIRAKNIQYFGAGTRLSVL.

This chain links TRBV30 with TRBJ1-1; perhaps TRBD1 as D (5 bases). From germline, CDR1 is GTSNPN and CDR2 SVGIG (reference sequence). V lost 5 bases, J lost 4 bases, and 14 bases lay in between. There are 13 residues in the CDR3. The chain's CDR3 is CAWDSTVRTEAFF. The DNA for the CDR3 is TGTGCCTGGGACTCGACAGTGCGCACTGAAGCTTTCTTT.

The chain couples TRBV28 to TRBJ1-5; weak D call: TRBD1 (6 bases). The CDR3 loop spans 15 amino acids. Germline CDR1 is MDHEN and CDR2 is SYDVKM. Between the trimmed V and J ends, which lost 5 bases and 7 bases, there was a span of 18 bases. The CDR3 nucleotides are TGTGCCAGCAGTCAGGAACAGGGTAGGTGGCAGCCCCAGCATTTT. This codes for CASSQEQGRWQPQHF. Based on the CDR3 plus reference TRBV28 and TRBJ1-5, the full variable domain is DVKVTQSSRYLVKRTGEKVFLECVQDMDHENMFWYRQDPGLGLRLIYFSYDVKMKEKGDIPEGYSVSREKKERFSLILESASTNQTSMYLCASSQEQGRWQPQHFGDGTRLSIL.

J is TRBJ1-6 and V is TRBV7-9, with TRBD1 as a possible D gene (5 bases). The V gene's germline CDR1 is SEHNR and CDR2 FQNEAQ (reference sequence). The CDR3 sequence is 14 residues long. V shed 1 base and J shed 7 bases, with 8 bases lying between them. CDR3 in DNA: TGTGCCAGCAGCTTAGTAGGGGCAAATTCACCCCTCCACTTT. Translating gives CASSLVGANSPLHF.

The CDR3 nucleotides are TGTGCCAGCAGTGCCCCTAGACAGGGGCTCTACAATGAGCAGTTCTTC. This encodes CASSAPRQGLYNEQFF. The V call is TRBV28, the J call TRBJ2-1; 8 nucleotides align to TRBD1. The CDR3 loop spans 16 amino acids. The V gene end was trimmed by 5 bases and the J gene end by 3 bases; junction bases not matched to a gene: 9. Germline CDR1 is MDHEN and CDR2 is SYDVKM.

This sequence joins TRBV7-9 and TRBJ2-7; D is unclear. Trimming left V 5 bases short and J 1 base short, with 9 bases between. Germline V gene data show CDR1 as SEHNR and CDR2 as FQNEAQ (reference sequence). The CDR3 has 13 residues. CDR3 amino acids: CASSPPGSYEQYF. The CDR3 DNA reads TGTGCCAGCAGCCCCCCAGGTTCCTACGAGCAGTACTTC.

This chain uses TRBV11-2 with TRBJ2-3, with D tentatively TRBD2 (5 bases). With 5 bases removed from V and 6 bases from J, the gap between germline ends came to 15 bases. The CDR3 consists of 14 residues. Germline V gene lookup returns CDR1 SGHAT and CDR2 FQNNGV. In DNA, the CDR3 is TGTGCCAGCAGCCCTGGACTCCTATCGGATACGCAGTATTTT. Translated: CASSPGLLSDTQYF. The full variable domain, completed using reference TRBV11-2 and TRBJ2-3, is EAGVAQSPRYKIIEKRQSVAFWCNPISGHATLYWYQQILGQGPKLLIQFQNNGVVDDSQLPKDRFSAERLKGVDSTLKIQPAKLEDSAVYLCASSPGLLSDTQYFGPGTRLTVL.

The chain's CDR3 is CASSQRPGTGSYEQYF. The DNA of the CDR3 is TGTGCCAGCAGCCAAAGACCCGGGACAGGTTCCTACGAGCAGTACTTC. V usage is TRBV14 and J usage is TRBJ2-7, with 8 bases identical to TRBD1. The CDR3 is 16 residues long. Trimming at V came to 2 bases and at J to 1 base, leaving 7 bases not matched to a gene. Germline loops: CDR1 SGHDN, CDR2 FVKESK.

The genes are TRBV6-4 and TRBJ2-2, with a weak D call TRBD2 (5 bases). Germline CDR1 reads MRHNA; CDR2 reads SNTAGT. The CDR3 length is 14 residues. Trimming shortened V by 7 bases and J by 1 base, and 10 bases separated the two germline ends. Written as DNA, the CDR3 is TGTGCCAGCAAGAGCGGTTGGAACACCGGGGAGCTGTTTTTT. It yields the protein CASKSGWNTGELFF.

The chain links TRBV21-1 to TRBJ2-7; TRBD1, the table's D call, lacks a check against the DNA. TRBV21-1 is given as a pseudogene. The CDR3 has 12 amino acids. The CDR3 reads CASSKQGYEQYF. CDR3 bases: TGTGCCAGCAGCAAACAGGGCTACGAGCAGTACTTC.

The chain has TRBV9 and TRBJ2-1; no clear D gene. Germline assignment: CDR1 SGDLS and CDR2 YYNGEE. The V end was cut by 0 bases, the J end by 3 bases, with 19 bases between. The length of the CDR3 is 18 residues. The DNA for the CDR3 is TGTGCCAGCAGCGTAGCTGTGTCAGAGGCTAGTTACTACAATGAGCAGTTCTTC. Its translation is CASSVAVSEASYYNEQFF. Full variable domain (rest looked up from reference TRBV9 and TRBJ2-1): DSGVTQTPKHLITATGQRVTLRCSPRSGDLSVYWYQQSLDQGLQFLIQYYNGEERAKGNILERFSAQQFPDLHSELNLSSLELGDSALYFCASSVAVSEASYYNEQFFGPGTRLTVL.

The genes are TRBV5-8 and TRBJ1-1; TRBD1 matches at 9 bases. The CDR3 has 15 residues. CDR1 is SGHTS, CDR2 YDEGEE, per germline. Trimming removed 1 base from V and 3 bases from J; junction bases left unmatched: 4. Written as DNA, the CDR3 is TGTGCCAGCAGCTTGCTCGGGACAGGGCACACTGAAGCTTTCTTT. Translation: CASSLLGTGHTEAFF. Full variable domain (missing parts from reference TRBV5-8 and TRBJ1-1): EAGVTQSPTHLIKTRGQQATLRCSPISGHTSVYWYQQALGLGLQFLLWYDEGEERNRGNFPPRFSGRQFPNYSSELNVNALELEDSALYLCASSLLGTGHTEAFFGQGTRLTVV.

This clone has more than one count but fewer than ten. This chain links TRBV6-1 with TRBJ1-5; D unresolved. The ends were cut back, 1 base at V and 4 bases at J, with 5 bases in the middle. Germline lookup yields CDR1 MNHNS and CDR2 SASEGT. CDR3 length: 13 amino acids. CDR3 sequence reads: CASSEVPNQPQHF. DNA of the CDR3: TGTGCCAGCAGTGAAGTCCCGAATCAGCCCCAGCATTTT.

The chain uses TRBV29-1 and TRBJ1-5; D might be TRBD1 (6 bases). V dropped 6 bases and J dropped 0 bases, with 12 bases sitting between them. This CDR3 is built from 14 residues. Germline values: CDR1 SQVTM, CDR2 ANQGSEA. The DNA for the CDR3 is TGCAGCGTGCGGACAGAAAATAGCAATCAGCCCCAGCATTTT. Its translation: CSVRTENSNQPQHF. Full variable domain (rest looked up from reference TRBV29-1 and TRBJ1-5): SAVISQKPSRDICQRGTSLTIQCQVDSQVTMMFWYRQQPGQSLTLIATANQGSEATYESGFVIDKFPISRPNLTFSTLTVSNMSPEDSSIYLCSVRTENSNQPQHFGDGTRLSIL.

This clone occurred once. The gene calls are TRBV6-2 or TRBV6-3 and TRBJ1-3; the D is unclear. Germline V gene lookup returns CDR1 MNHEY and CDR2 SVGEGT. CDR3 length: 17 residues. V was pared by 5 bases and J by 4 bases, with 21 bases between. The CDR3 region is CASSGIGSFSGGNTIYF. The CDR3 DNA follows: TGTGCCAGCAGTGGCATCGGGAGCTTCTCGGGAGGAAACACCATATATTTT.

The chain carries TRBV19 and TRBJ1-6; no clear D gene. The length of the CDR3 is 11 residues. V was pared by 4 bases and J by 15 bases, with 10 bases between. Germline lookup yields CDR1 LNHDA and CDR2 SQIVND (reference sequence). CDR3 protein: CASSNRQVLHF. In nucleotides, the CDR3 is TGTGCCAGTAGTAATAGACAAGTCCTCCACTTT.

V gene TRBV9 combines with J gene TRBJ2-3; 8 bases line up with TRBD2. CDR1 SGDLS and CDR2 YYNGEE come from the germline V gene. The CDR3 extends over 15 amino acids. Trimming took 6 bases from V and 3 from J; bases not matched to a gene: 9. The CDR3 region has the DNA TGTGCCAGCACCCAGAGGGAGCGGGAGACAGATACGCAGTATTTT. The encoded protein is CASTQRERETDTQYF. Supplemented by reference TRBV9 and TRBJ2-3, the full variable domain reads DSGVTQTPKHLITATGQRVTLRCSPRSGDLSVYWYQQSLDQGLQFLIQYYNGEERAKGNILERFSAQQFPDLHSELNLSSLELGDSALYFCASTQRERETDTQYFGPGTRLTVL.

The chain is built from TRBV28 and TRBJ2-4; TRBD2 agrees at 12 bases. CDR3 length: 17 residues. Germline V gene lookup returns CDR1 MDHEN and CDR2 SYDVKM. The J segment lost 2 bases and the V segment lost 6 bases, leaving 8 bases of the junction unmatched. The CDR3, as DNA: TGTGCCAGCAGCCCTAGCGGGAGGGCCGGGTCCAAAAACATTCAGTACTTC. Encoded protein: CASSPSGRAGSKNIQYF.

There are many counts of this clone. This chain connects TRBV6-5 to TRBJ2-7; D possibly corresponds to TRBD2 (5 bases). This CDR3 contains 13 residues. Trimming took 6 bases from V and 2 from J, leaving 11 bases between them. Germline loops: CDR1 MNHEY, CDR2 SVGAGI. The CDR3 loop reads CASRGAGAYEQYF. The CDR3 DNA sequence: TGTGCCAGCAGGGGAGCCGGGGCCTACGAGCAGTACTTC.

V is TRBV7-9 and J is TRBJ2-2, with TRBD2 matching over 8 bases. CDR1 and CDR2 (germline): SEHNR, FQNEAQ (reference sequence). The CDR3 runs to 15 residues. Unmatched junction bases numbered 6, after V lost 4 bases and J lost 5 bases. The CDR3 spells CASSWGSGMTGELFF. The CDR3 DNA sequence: TGTGCCAGCAGCTGGGGTAGCGGGATGACCGGGGAGCTGTTTTTT.

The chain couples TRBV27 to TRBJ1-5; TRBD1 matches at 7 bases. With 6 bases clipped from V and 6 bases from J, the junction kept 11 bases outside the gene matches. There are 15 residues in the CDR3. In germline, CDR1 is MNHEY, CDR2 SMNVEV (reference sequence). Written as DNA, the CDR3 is TGTGCCAGCAGGCTGACAGGGCGTTTGGGTCAGCCCCAGCATTTT. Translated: CASRLTGRLGQPQHF.

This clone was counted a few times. In nucleotides, the CDR3 is TGTGCCAGCAGCTTAAATACAGAAAGTAATTCACCCCTCCACTTT. Amino acid sequence: CASSLNTESNSPLHF. This chain connects TRBV7-3 to TRBJ1-6; D is undetermined. Trimming shortened V by 1 base and J by 6 bases, and 10 bases separated the two germline ends. CDR3 length: 15 amino acids. Germline values: CDR1 SGHTA, CDR2 FQGTGA. The full variable domain, with the rest looked up from reference TRBV7-3 and TRBJ1-6, is GAGVSQTPSNKVTEKGKYVELRCDPISGHTALYWYRQSLGQGPEFLIYFQGTGAADDSGLPNDRFFAVRPEGSVSTLKIQRTERGDSAVYLCASSLNTESNSPLHFGNGTRLTVT.

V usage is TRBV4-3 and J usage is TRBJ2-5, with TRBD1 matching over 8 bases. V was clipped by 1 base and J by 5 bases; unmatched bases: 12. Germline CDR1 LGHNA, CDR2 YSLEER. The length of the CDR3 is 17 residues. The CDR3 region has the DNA TGCGCCAGCAGCCAAGCTTTAGCGGACAGGGTAAGGGAGACCCAGTACTTC. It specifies CASSQALADRVRETQYF.

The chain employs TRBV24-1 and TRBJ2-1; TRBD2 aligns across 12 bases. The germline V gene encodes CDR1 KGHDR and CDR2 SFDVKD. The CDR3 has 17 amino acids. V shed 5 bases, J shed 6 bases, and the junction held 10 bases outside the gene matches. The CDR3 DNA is TGTGCCACCAGTGGCCCCGTCCTAGCGGGAGGGTCCAATGAGCAGTTCTTC. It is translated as CATSGPVLAGGSNEQFF.